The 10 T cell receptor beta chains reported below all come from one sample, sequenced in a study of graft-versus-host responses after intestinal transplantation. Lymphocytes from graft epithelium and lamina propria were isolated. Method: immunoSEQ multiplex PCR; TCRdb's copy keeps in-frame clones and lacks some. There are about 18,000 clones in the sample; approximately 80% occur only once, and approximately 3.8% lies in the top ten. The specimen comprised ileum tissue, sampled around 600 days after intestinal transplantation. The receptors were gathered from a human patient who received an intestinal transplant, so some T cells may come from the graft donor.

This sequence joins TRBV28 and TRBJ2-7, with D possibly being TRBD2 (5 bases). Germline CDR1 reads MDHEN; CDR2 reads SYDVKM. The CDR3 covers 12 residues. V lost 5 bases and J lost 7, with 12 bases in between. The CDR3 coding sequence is TGTGCCAGCAGTCGGGGTGTGGGGGAGCAGTACTTC. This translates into CASSRGVGEQYF.

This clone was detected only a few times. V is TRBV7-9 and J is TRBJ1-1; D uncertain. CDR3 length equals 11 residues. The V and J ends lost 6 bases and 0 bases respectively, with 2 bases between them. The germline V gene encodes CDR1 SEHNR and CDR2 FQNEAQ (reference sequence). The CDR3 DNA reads TGTGCCAGCAGTATGAACACTGAAGCTTTCTTT. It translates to CASSMNTEAFF.

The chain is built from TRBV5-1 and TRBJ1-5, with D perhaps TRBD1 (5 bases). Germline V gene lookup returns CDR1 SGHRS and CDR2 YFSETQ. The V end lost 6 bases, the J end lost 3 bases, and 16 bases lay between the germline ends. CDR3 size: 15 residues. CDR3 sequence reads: CASKRWWGYNQPQHF. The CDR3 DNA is TGCGCCAGCAAGCGTTGGTGGGGGTACAATCAGCCCCAGCATTTT. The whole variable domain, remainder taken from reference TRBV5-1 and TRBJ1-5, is KAGVTQTPRYLIKTRGQQVTLSCSPISGHRSVSWYQQTPGQGLQFLFEYFSETQRNKGNFPGRFSGRQFSNSRSEMNVSTLELGDSALYLCASKRWWGYNQPQHFGDGTRLSIL.

CDR3 protein: CASILDRITPDQFF. The CDR3 region has the DNA TGCGCCAGCATCCTGGACAGGATCACTCCGGACCAGTTCTTC. V and J are TRBV23-1 and TRBJ2-1, with 7 bases lining up with TRBD1. TRBV23-1 is treated as an ORF (open reading frame) with a function not yet certain. V shed 7 bases, J shed 13 bases, and the junction held 16 bases outside the gene matches. The CDR3 consists of 14 residues.

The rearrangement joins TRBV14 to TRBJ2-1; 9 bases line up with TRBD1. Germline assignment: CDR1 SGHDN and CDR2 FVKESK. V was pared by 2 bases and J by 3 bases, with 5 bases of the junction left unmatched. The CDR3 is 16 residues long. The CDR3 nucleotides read TGTGCCAGCAGCCAAACTACAGGGGGCTACTACAATGAGCAGTTCTTC. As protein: CASSQTTGGYYNEQFF.

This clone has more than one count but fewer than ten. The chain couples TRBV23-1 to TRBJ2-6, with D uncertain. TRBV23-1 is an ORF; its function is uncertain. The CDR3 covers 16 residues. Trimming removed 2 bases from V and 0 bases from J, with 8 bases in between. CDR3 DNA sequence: TGCGCCAGCAGTCAACCTCGGTGCTCTGGGGCCAACGTCCTGACTTTC. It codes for CASSQPRCSGANVLTF.

The CDR3 here is CASSSSLTTGELFF. DNA of the CDR3: TGTGCCAGCAGCTCCAGTCTTACCACCGGGGAGCTGTTTTTT. The genes are TRBV5-4 and TRBJ2-2; the D is unclear. The CDR3 extends over 14 amino acids. Germline values: CDR1 SGHNT, CDR2 YYREEE (reference sequence). The V gene lost 3 bases and the J gene lost 4 bases, with 10 bases spanning the gap.

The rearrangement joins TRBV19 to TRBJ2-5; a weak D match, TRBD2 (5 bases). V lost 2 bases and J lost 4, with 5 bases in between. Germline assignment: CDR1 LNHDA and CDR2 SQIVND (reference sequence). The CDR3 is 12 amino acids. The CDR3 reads CASSIRGETQYF. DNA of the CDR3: TGTGCCAGTAGTATACGGGGAGAGACCCAGTACTTC.

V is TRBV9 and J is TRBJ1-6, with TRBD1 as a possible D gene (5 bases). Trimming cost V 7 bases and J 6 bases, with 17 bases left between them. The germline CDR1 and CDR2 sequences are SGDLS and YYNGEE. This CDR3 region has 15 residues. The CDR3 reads CASGASTAINSPLHF. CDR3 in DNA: TGTGCCAGCGGGGCTTCTACGGCGATTAATTCACCCCTCCACTTT.

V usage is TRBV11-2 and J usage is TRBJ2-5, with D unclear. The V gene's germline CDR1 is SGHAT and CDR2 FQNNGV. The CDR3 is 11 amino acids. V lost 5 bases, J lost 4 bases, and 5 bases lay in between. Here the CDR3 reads CASSPRETQYF. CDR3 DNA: TGTGCCAGCAGCCCGAGAGAGACCCAGTACTTC.